This is a list of T cell receptor beta chains from one sample in a study of shared clonotypes between healthy human individuals. Sequencing was performed with immunoSEQ multiplex PCR; in TCRdb, only in-frame clones are kept and a portion is missing. The table records 1.5 million to 2.5 million clones, roughly 95% of them present only once. What was sequenced was naive CD8+ T cells sorted from blood. The origin of the receptors is a man between 18 and 29 years old in good health. The CDR3 runs from the conserved cysteine through the conserved F or W. A D gene is named only where the DNA matches it firmly. The listing skips clone size in some rows; elsewhere it reads once, few, many or a size class.

>TRBV9|TRBJ2-3|-|-
TGTGCCAGCAGCAGGGCCATTGGGGGGGCCACAGATACGCAGTATTTT
CASSRAIGGATDTQYF
>TRBV11-2|TRBJ2-2|-|-
TGTGCCAGCAGCTTAGGGTCGTACACCGGGGAGCTGTTTTTT
CASSLGSYTGELFF
>TRBV29-1|TRBJ1-1|-|-
TGCAGCGTTGATCGGGGGTCTAACACTGAAGCTTTCTTT
CSVDRGSNTEAFF
>TRBV9|TRBJ1-2|TRBD1|-
TGTGCCAGCAGCGTAGGTCAGGGGGCAGGTGGCTACACCTTC
CASSVGQGAGGYTF
>TRBV11-3|TRBJ2-1|TRBD2|-
TGTGCCAGCAGCTCCGGGACTATCTCGGAGCAGTTCTTC
CASSSGTISEQFF
>TRBV7-9|TRBJ1-5|-|once
TGTGCCAGCAGCTGGGGCCTTGGGAGCAATCAGCCCCAGCATTTT
CASSWGLGSNQPQHF
>TRBV27|TRBJ2-6|-|-
TGTGCCAGCAGAGGTGGGGCCAACGTCCTGACTTTC
CASRGGANVLTF
>TRBV27|TRBJ2-3|-|once
TGTGCCAGCGCCACCACAGATACGCAGTATTTT
CASATTDTQYF
>TRBV4-3|TRBJ2-7|TRBD2|-
TGCGCCAGCAGCCGCGGACTAGCGGGAGGGCCCGGCGAGCAGTACTTC
CASSRGLAGGPGEQYF
>TRBV12-2|TRBJ1-2|-|-
TGTGCAAGTCGACCGATACTTAACAGGGAGACAAGCTATGGCTACACCTTC
CASRPILNRETSYGYTF
>TRBV6-6|TRBJ2-3|TRBD2|-
TGTGCCAGCAGGAGTAGCGGGGGGGCCAAAGATACGCAGTATTTT
CASRSSGGAKDTQYF
>TRBV6-5|TRBJ2-1|-|-
TGTGCCAGCAGTTACTCGTCTAGCTATGAGCAGTTCTTC
CASSYSSSYEQFF
>TRBV6-5|TRBJ2-3|-|-
TGTGCCAGCAGTTACTCGCAGGGGACAGATACGCAGTATTTT
CASSYSQGTDTQYF
>TRBV9|TRBJ1-3|TRBD1|-
TGTGCCAGCAGCGTAGAGGAGGGACAGGGCTCTGGAAACACCATATATTTT
CASSVEEGQGSGNTIYF
>TRBV7-9|TRBJ1-1|-|-
TGTGCCAGCAGCCCCTCACAGGAGAACACTGAAGCTTTCTTT
CASSPSQENTEAFF
>TRBV9|TRBJ1-2|-|-
TGTGCCAGCAGCGTAGAGATCCAGGACCCTAACTATGGCTACACCTTC
CASSVEIQDPNYGYTF
>TRBV5-1|TRBJ2-7|-|-
TGCGCCAGCAGCTTTGGGGAATGGGCCTACGAGCAGTACTTC
CASSFGEWAYEQYF
>TRBV29-1|TRBJ2-1|TRBD1|-
TGCAGCGTGGCCGGACAGGGTGGTTACAATGAGCAGTTCTTC
CSVAGQGGYNEQFF
>TRBV7-6|TRBJ2-3|TRBD2|-
TGTGCCAGCAGCTTAATTTTGGGGGAGGGCCGGGATACGCAGTATTTT
CASSLILGEGRDTQYF
>TRBV10-2|TRBJ2-1|TRBD1|-
TGCGCCACCCGGACAGGGGTGAAGAATGAGCAGTTCTTC
CATRTGVKNEQFF
>TRBV7-9|TRBJ2-5|-|-
TGTGCCAGCAGCCCCCCTGACTTACACCAGCGTCAAGAGACCCAGTACTTC
CASSPPDLHQRQETQYF
>TRBV19|TRBJ2-7|-|-
TGTGCCAGTAGTGCACAGGGTCGGGGACACTACGAGCAGTACTTC
CASSAQGRGHYEQYF
>TRBV6-5|TRBJ2-5|-|-
TGTGCCAGCAGCTTAAAGGGAGAGACCCAGTACTTC
CASSLKGETQYF
>TRBV5-6|TRBJ2-1|TRBD2|-
TGTGCCAGCAGCTCTGACCCGATAGCGGGAGCCTACAATGAGCAGTTCTTC
CASSSDPIAGAYNEQFF
>TRBV6-5|TRBJ2-1|-|-
TGTGCCACGGGGACGGCAGGAAATGAGCAGTTCTTC
CATGTAGNEQFF
>TRBV6-1|TRBJ1-2|-|-
TGTGCCAGCAGTGAAGTATCACAGGGCGAATACTATGGCTACACCTTC
CASSEVSQGEYYGYTF
>TRBV10-3|TRBJ2-7|-|-
TGTGCCATCAGTGATCTAACCGGGGAGCAGTACTTC
CAISDLTGEQYF
>TRBV27|TRBJ2-7|-|-
TGTGCCAGCAGTTTGGAAGGGCCCCACGAGCAGTACTTC
CASSLEGPHEQYF
>TRBV13|TRBJ2-1|TRBD2|-
TGTGCCAGCTTAGCGGGAGATAATGAGCAGTTCTTC
CASLAGDNEQFF
>TRBV6-1|TRBJ2-5|-|-
TGTGCCAGCAGTGAACCCGGGACCGGTGAGGAGACCCAGTACTTC
CASSEPGTGEETQYF
>TRBV29-1|TRBJ1-3|TRBD1|-
TGCAGCGTTGAGGGGCAGGGGGCATCTGGAAACACCATATATTTT
CSVEGQGASGNTIYF
>TRBV4-1|TRBJ2-7|-|once
TGCGCCAGCAGCCACAACTCTCACGGGGGTCACGAGCAGTACTTC
CASSHNSHGGHEQYF
>TRBV5-6|TRBJ2-4|-|-
TGTGCCAGCAGCTTGACAGGGGAGGGTGACATTCAGTACTTC
CASSLTGEGDIQYF
>TRBV6-5|TRBJ2-1|-|-
TGTGCCAGCAGTTACTCGGAGTTACGGGAGCAGTTCTTC
CASSYSELREQFF
>TRBV19|TRBJ2-7|-|-
TGTGCCAGTAGTCCCGGGACGGCCTCCTACGAGCAGTACTTC
CASSPGTASYEQYF
>TRBV25-1|TRBJ1-1|-|-
TGTGCCAGCAGTGAATACACTGAAGCTTTCTTT
CASSEYTEAFF
>TRBV25-1|TRBJ2-5|-|-
TGTGCCAGCAGTGAATACGCAGGGCTGGAGACCCAGTACTTC
CASSEYAGLETQYF
>TRBV27|TRBJ2-6|-|-
TGTGCCAGCAGTTTCTCGGTGGAAGGGGCCAACGTCCTGACTTTC
CASSFSVEGANVLTF
>TRBV7-9|TRBJ2-7|-|once
TGTGCCAGCAGCTTAGAAACAGGAGACGAGCAGTACTTC
CASSLETGDEQYF
>TRBV5-1|TRBJ2-7|-|-
TGCGCCAGCAGCGAAGCCCTCTCCTACGAGCAGTACTTC
CASSEALSYEQYF
>TRBV7-6|TRBJ1-5|-|-
TGTGCCAGCAGCTCAGGGGTGGGCAATCAGCCCCAGCATTTT
CASSSGVGNQPQHF
>TRBV5-6|TRBJ1-3|TRBD1|-
TGTGCCAGCAGCTATCCACTACAGGGGGAGGGAAACACCATATATTTT
CASSYPLQGEGNTIYF
>TRBV27|TRBJ1-5|-|-
TGTGCCAGCAGTTTATCGAGGAGTTTAGAGCCCCAGCATTTT
CASSLSRSLEPQHF
>TRBV2|TRBJ2-5|-|few
TGTGCCAGCAGTGTCTCTGGGGTAGAGACCCAGTACTTC
CASSVSGVETQYF
>TRBV19|TRBJ1-2|-|-
TGTGCCAGTAGCTCTGATTACTATGGCTACACCTTC
CASSSDYYGYTF
>TRBV27|TRBJ2-7|TRBD2|-
TGTGCCAGCAGTTTAGGGACAGACTTGCTAGCGGGAGGGCGGGAGCAGTACTTC
CASSLGTDLLAGGREQYF
>TRBV4-1|TRBJ1-1|TRBD1|-
TGCGCCAGCAGCCCACAGGGGGTGGGAGCTTTCTTT
CASSPQGVGAFF
>TRBV10-1|TRBJ2-7|-|-
TGCGCCAGCGGGGACACTTTATACGAGCAGTACTTC
CASGDTLYEQYF
>TRBV7-9|TRBJ2-5|-|-
TGTGCCAGCAGCCCCGGCGAGACCCAGTACTTC
CASSPGETQYF
>TRBV9|TRBJ2-4|TRBD2|-
TGTGCCAGCAGCCCCGAACTAGCGGGAATGAACATTCAGTACTTC
CASSPELAGMNIQYF
>TRBV13|TRBJ2-4|-|-
TGTGCCAGCAGCTTAGATCAAAACATTCAGTACTTC
CASSLDQNIQYF